This TCR beta chain derives from a study of T cells after yellow fever vaccination. V was clipped by 0 bases and J by 2 bases, with 8 bases between them. Per the germline V gene, CDR1 is LGHNA and CDR2 is YSLEER. There are 15 residues in the CDR3. Study outcomes and limitations: Subsequent booster samples again held most clones from primary vaccination (approximately 95% CD4, approximately 86% CD8). Weaker in magnitude, the secondary response showed a faster peak on day 5 versus 15.

TCRdb redid the calling of the 5' RACE reads with MiXCR, one entry per CDR3 protein. This sample carries about 340,000 distinct CDR3 sequences, 9.5% to 15% of them seen once, and the ten largest clones take 2.5% to 4%. This clonotype has only a few counts. The target antigen is unknown. The genes are TRBV4-3 and TRBJ1-5, with D hard to call. Sequenced material: CD4+ T cells sorted from PBMCs, taken 15 days after the yellow fever booster vaccination. The receptor was isolated from a man aged 18 to 35 who received the YFV17D yellow fever vaccine. CDR3 sequence reads: CASSQDLLCNQPQHF. Here the CDR3 DNA reads TGCGCCAGCAGCCAAGATCTGCTCTGCAATCAGCCCCAGCATTTT.